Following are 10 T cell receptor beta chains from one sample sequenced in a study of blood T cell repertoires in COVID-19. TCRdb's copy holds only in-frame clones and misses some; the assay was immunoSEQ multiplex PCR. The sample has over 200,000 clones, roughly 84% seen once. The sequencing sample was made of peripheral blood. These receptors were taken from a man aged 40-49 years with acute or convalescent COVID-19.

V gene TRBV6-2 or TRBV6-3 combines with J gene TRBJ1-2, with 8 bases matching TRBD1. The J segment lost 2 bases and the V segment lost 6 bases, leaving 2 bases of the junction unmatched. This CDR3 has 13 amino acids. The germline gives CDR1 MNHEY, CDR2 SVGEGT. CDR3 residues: CASSRTGNYGYTF. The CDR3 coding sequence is TGTGCCAGCAGCCGGACAGGGAACTATGGCTACACCTTC.

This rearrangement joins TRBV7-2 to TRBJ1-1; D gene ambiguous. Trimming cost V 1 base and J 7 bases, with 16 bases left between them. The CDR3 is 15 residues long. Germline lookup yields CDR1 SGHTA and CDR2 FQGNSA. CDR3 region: CASSLVINADLEAFF. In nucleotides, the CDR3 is TGTGCCAGCAGCTTAGTCATTAATGCGGATCTTGAAGCTTTCTTT.

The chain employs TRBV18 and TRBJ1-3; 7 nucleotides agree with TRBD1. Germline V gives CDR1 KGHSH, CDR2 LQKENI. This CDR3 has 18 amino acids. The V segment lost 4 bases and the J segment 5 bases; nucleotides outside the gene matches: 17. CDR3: CASSLATGRSSVRNTIYF. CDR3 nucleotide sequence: TGTGCCAGCTCACTCGCGACAGGGAGATCCTCTGTTCGAAACACCATATATTTT.

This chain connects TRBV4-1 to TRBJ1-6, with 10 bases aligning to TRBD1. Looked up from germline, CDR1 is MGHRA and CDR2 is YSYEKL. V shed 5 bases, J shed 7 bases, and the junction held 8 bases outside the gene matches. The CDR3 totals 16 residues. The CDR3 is CASSESTGGTNSPLHF. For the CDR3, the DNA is TGCGCCAGCAGCGAATCGACAGGGGGCACAAATTCACCCCTCCACTTT.

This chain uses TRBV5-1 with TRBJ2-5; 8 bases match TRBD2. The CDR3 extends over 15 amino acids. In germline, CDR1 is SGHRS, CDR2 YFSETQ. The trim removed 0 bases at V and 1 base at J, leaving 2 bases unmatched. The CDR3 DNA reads TGCGCCAGCAGCTTGGCGGGAGGGATCCAAGAGACCCAGTACTTC. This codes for CASSLAGGIQETQYF.

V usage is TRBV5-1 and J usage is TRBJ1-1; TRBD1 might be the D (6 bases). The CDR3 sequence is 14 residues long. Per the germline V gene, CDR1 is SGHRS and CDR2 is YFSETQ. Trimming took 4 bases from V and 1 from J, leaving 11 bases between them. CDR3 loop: CASSLDSPNTEAFF. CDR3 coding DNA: TGCGCCAGCAGCCTGGACAGCCCGAACACTGAAGCTTTCTTT.

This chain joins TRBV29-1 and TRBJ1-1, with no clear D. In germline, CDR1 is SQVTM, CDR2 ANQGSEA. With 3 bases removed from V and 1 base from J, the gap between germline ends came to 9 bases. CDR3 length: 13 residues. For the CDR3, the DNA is TGCAGCGTTGAGCACGGAGCGAACACTGAAGCTTTCTTT. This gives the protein CSVEHGANTEAFF.

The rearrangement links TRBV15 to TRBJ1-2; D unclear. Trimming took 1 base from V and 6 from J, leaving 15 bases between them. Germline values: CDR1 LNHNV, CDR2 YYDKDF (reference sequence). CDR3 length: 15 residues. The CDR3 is CATSRGVQQADGYTF. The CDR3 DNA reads TGTGCCACCAGCAGAGGAGTTCAGCAGGCAGATGGCTACACCTTC.

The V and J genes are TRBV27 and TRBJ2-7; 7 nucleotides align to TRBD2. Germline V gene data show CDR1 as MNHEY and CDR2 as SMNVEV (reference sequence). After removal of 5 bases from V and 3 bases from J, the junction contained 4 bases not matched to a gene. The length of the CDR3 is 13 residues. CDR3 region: CASSPGTIYEQYF. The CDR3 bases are TGTGCCAGCAGTCCCGGGACTATCTACGAGCAGTACTTC.

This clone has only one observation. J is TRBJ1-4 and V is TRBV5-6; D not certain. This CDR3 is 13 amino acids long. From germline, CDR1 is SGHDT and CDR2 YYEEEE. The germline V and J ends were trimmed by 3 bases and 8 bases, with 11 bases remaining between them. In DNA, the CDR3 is TGTGCCAGCAGCTCCCGAGTAGCGGAAAAACTGTTTTTT. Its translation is CASSSRVAEKLFF.